One and the same sample provided the 9 T cell receptor beta chains below, sequenced in a study of vaccination and CD4 T cells after COVID-19. An Oncomine TCR Beta short-read assay was used to sequence the DNA from cultured CD4+ T cells. TCRdb reprocessed the PCR reads with MiXCR, giving one entry per CDR3 protein. Of 15,000 to 20,000 distinct CDR3 sequences in the sample, 54% were seen once. Their recognized antigens are unknown. The time point here: late sampling 161 to 241 days after vaccination in a few convalescent patients. The treatment was: roughly 10-day PBMC culture with coronavirus spike peptide pools or control peptides (ViraFEST assay). Sequenced here: CD4+ T cells from blood, cultured in vitro, sampled about 7 months after SARS-CoV-2 vaccination. The receptors were gathered from a human donor who had recovered from COVID-19.

With respect to this clonotype: The CDR3 does not close with the conserved phenylalanine or tryptophan, likely indicating a read error. The rearrangement links TRBV6-1 to TRBJ1-1; perhaps TRBD1 as D (5 bases). Per germline, CDR1 MNHNS and CDR2 SASEGT. CDR3 length: 15 amino acids. V was shortened by 6 bases and J by 0 bases, with 14 bases between the two germline ends. CDR3 DNA sequence: TGTGCCAGCAGGCCGGGACGTATCATGAACACTGAAGCTTTCCTT. Protein: CASRPGRIMNTEAFL.

In its sample, this clonotype was seen a few times. The V and J genes are TRBV7-9 and TRBJ2-1; tentative D call: TRBD2 (7 bases). V gave up 2 bases and J gave up 10 bases, with 15 bases separating them. The germline V gene encodes CDR1 SEHNR and CDR2 FQNEAQ (reference sequence). The CDR3 loop spans 14 amino acids. The CDR3 DNA reads as TGTGCCAGCAGCTTACGGGGGGCCCAGAGGGAGCAGTTCTTC. As protein: CASSLRGAQREQFF.

This clonotype showed up just a few times. The V call is TRBV6-1, the J call TRBJ2-7; maybe TRBD2 (6 bases). Germline assignment: CDR1 MNHNS and CDR2 SASEGT. The ends were cut back, 6 bases at V and 0 bases at J, with 18 bases in the middle. The CDR3 loop spans 16 amino acids. CDR3 sequence: CASSKVGTGSSYEQYF. CDR3 sequence (DNA): TGTGCCAGCAGCAAAGTTGGGACTGGGAGCTCCTACGAGCAGTACTTC.

As concerns this clonotype: A junction end diverges from the germline sequence, so it may reflect a read error. J is TRBJ2-3 and V is TRBV4-3; no reliable D call. CDR3 size: 14 residues. Germline lookup yields CDR1 LGHNA and CDR2 YSLEER. The CDR3 is CTSSQESLTDTQYF. In DNA, the CDR3 is TGCACCAGCAGCCAAGAGAGTCTCACAGATACGCAGTATTTT.

The chain links TRBV6-1 to TRBJ2-3; 10 bases map to TRBD2. CDR1 and CDR2 (germline): MNHNS, SASEGT. Trimming at V came to 6 bases and at J to 5 bases, leaving 14 bases not matched to a gene. The CDR3 sequence is 17 residues long. The chain's CDR3 is CASRNPGPSGSIDTQYF. CDR3 bases: TGTGCCAGCAGGAACCCCGGGCCTAGCGGGAGTATAGATACGCAGTATTTT.

The genes are TRBV6-1 and TRBJ2-7; D may be TRBD1 (5 bases). Per the germline V gene, CDR1 is MNHNS and CDR2 is SASEGT. The V end lost 7 bases, the J end lost 2 bases, and 12 bases lay between the germline ends. The length of the CDR3 is 13 residues. This CDR3 reads CASTVQVPYEQYF. The CDR3, as DNA: TGTGCCAGCACGGTACAGGTCCCCTACGAGCAGTACTTC.

CDR3 sequence reads: CASSAKQGLAGYSYEQYF. CDR3 nucleotides: TGTGCCAGCAGTGCAAAGCAGGGACTAGCGGGATACTCCTACGAGCAGTACTTC. The V gene is TRBV6-1, the J gene TRBJ2-7, with TRBD2 matching 13 bases. The CDR3 has 18 amino acids. V lost 4 bases to trimming and J lost 0 bases; unmatched junction nucleotides: 9. Germline V gene lookup returns CDR1 MNHNS and CDR2 SASEGT.

The gene calls are TRBV7-2 and TRBJ2-5; D is unclear. Germline V gene data show CDR1 as SGHTA and CDR2 as FQGNSA. The V gene lost 5 bases and the J gene lost 3 bases, with 10 bases spanning the gap. The CDR3 contains 13 residues. In nucleotides, the CDR3 is TGTGCCAGCAGCCCACTAACCGAAGAGACCCAGTACTTC. Translated, it gives CASSPLTEETQYF.

CDR3 protein: CASSQDRGLGYTF. In DNA form, the CDR3 reads TGTGCCAGCAGCCAAGACAGGGGGCTTGGCTACACCTTC. This chain uses TRBV4-2 with TRBJ1-2; 8 nucleotides agree with TRBD1. The germline V gene encodes CDR1 LGHNA and CDR2 YNFKEQ. V lost 0 bases to trimming and J lost 7 bases; unmatched junction nucleotides: 1. The length of the CDR3 is 13 residues.